These T cell receptor beta chains were read from a single sample in a study of cytomegalovirus exposure and HLA in healthy donors. TCRdb keeps only in-frame clones here, not all; method: immunoSEQ multiplex PCR. The profile shows roughly 120,000 clones, 70% to 90% of them singletons. Sequenced: PBMCs. The receptor source for this set is a woman aged 25 to 39 in good health and CMV-seronegative. CDR3s include the opening cysteine and the closing phenylalanine or tryptophan. The order of the fields is J gene, clone size, V gene, D gene, CDR3 DNA, CDR3 protein. D genes are given only for firm matches. The size of a clone is reported for some rows only, either as once, few or many, or as a class for expanded clones.

>TRBJ1-2|.|TRBV5-1|TRBD1
TGCGCCAGCAGACCGCAAGGACAGGGGCATGGCTACACCTTC
CASRPQGQGHGYTF
>TRBJ2-3|.|TRBV9|TRBD1
TGTGCCAGCAGCGTCGGACAGGGGGGAGATACGCAGTATTTT
CASSVGQGGDTQYF
>TRBJ2-5|.|TRBV11-2|.
TGTGCCAGCAGCTTAGAACCCCCGAGTGAGACCCAGTACTTC
CASSLEPPSETQYF
>TRBJ2-2|.|TRBV19|.
TGTGCCAGTAGTTCGCCGACGGGTTGGAACACCGGGGAGCTGTTTTTT
CASSSPTGWNTGELFF
>TRBJ1-1|.|TRBV15|TRBD1
TGTGCCACCAGCCGGGACAGGGGGAACACTGAAGCTTTCTTT
CATSRDRGNTEAFF
>TRBJ2-5|.|TRBV6-4|TRBD1
TGTGCCAGCAGTGATCCAGGGGGCAGAGAGACCCAGTACTTC
CASSDPGGRETQYF
>TRBJ2-7|many|TRBV4-2|TRBD1
TGTGCCAGCAGCGGGACAGGAAGGTACGAGCAGTACTTC
CASSGTGRYEQYF
>TRBJ2-5|.|TRBV20-1|.
TGCAGTGTTCCGGTGGGGGGGACCCAGTACTTC
CSVPVGGTQYF
>TRBJ2-3|.|TRBV5-1|.
TGCGCCAGCTCTTCGGCGGGGACGGTAGATACGCAGTATTTT
CASSSAGTVDTQYF
>TRBJ1-1|.|TRBV11-3|.
TGTGCCAGCAGCCAACTGAAGCCTCCCGAAGCTTTCTTT
CASSQLKPPEAFF
>TRBJ2-7|.|TRBV6-5|TRBD2
TGTGCCAGCAGTTACTATAGGCGGGGGATCGCCTACGAGCAGTACTTC
CASSYYRRGIAYEQYF
>TRBJ2-7|many|TRBV7-2|.
TGTGCCAGCAGCACAGGGCCCGCCTACGAGCAGTACTTC
CASSTGPAYEQYF
>TRBJ2-3|few|TRBV4-1|TRBD2
TGCGCCAGCAGCCAATTGGGAGGGGTTGGCACAGATACGCAGTATTTT
CASSQLGGVGTDTQYF
>TRBJ1-4|.|TRBV9|.
TGTGCCAGCAGCGTATCGGGGGTGGGCGAAAAACTGTTTTTT
CASSVSGVGEKLFF
>TRBJ2-7|.|TRBV9|TRBD2
TGTGCCAGCAGCAGCCCCGAGGGACTAGCTTCCTACGAGCAGTACTTC
CASSSPEGLASYEQYF
>TRBJ1-1|.|TRBV6-5|TRBD1
TGTGCCAGCAGCAGGACAGGGGGCGACACTGAAGCTTTCTTT
CASSRTGGDTEAFF
>TRBJ2-5|.|TRBV19|.
TGTGCCAGTAGTGCAGGGATTTACCAAGAGACCCAGTACTTC
CASSAGIYQETQYF
>TRBJ1-5|.|TRBV2|TRBD1
TGTGCCAGCAGTGAAGACAGGGGGCGGCAGCCCCAGCATTTT
CASSEDRGRQPQHF
>TRBJ2-5|.|TRBV28|TRBD2
TGTGCCAGCACACTAGCGGGGAGGGAGACCCAGTACTTC
CASTLAGRETQYF
>TRBJ2-7|.|TRBV6-5|TRBD2
TGTGCCAGCAGGCTAGGGACTAGCGGATCCTACGAGCAGTACTTC
CASRLGTSGSYEQYF
>TRBJ2-5|.|TRBV19|TRBD1
TGTGCCAGTAGCCGACATTCTCCCGGGACAGGGGGGCGGCAAGAGACCCAGTACTTC
CASSRHSPGTGGRQETQYF
>TRBJ2-5|.|TRBV5-6|TRBD2
TGTGCCAGCAGCTTGGTGGTGGGGGGGCAAGAGACCCAGTACTTC
CASSLVVGGQETQYF
>TRBJ1-2|.|TRBV11-2|.
TGTGCCAGCAGCCCGGATAGGGGGGGCTATGGCTACACCTTC
CASSPDRGGYGYTF
>TRBJ2-1|once|TRBV12-5|.
TGTGCTAGTGGACCCGGGTCCGGCCCGCCTGAGCAGTTCTTC
CASGPGSGPPEQFF
>TRBJ2-3|.|TRBV5-1|.
TGCGCCAGCAGGCGGCCGGGGAGCACAGATACGCAGTATTTT
CASRRPGSTDTQYF
>TRBJ1-1|.|TRBV5-1|.
TGCGCCAGCAGCTTGGCCATCAGCGTGAACACTGAAGCTTTCTTT
CASSLAISVNTEAFF
>TRBJ2-7|few|TRBV11-2|TRBD2
TGTGCCAGCAGCTTTAGCGGGGGGGACTACGAGCAGTACTTC
CASSFSGGDYEQYF
>TRBJ1-2|.|TRBV15|.
TGTGCCACCAGCAGAGGCGGGTTCTCTGGCTACACCTTC
CATSRGGFSGYTF
>TRBJ1-2|.|TRBV6-1|TRBD1
TGTGCCAGCCATGTACTCCGACAGGGACATGGCTACACCTTC
CASHVLRQGHGYTF
>TRBJ2-7|.|TRBV5-8|.
TGTGCCAGCAGCTACGCCGGGAGTCTCTACGAGCAGTACTTC
CASSYAGSLYEQYF
>TRBJ1-5|.|TRBV5-1|.
TGCGCCAGCAGCATGGGCGGGGGAAGCAATCAGCCCCAGCATTTT
CASSMGGGSNQPQHF
>TRBJ1-2|.|TRBV11-3|.
TGTGCCAGCACTACGAACTATGGCTACACCTTC
CASTTNYGYTF
>TRBJ2-2|.|TRBV15|.
TGTGCCACCAGCAGAGAAGATAGAGAGACCGGGGAGCTGTTTTTT
CATSREDRETGELFF
>TRBJ1-1|.|TRBV6-5|.
TGTGCCAGTCTACGGGACAACGCAGGAGGAACTGAAGCTTTCTTT
CASLRDNAGGTEAFF
>TRBJ1-2|.|TRBV5-1|.
TGCGCCAGCAGCTTGGAGAACACCTATGGCTACACCTTC
CASSLENTYGYTF
>TRBJ1-5|.|TRBV10-1|TRBD1
TGCGCCAGCAGTGAGGGGACAGGGACCAATCAGCCCCAGCATTTT
CASSEGTGTNQPQHF
>TRBJ2-1|.|TRBV11-2|TRBD1
TGTGCCAGCAGCTTCTTACAGGGGGCCCCTCACAATGAGCAGTTCTTC
CASSFLQGAPHNEQFF
>TRBJ2-3|.|TRBV5-1|.
TGCGCCAGCAGCTTGGGCCGGTCAGATACGCAGTATTTT
CASSLGRSDTQYF
>TRBJ2-3|.|TRBV19|.
TGTGCCAGTAGTTCCATCCCCACAGATACGCAGTATTTT
CASSSIPTDTQYF
>TRBJ1-1|.|TRBV18|TRBD1
TGTGCCAGCTCACTAGCCGGGACAGGGGGCACTGAAGCTTTCTTT
CASSLAGTGGTEAFF
>TRBJ2-2|.|TRBV9|TRBD1
TGTGCCAGCAGCGGCGGGACAGGGCATAACACCGGGGAGCTGTTTTTT
CASSGGTGHNTGELFF
>TRBJ2-2|.|TRBV5-1|TRBD2
TGCGCCAGCAGCTCCCCACTAGCGGGACCGAACACCGGGGAGCTGTTTTTT
CASSSPLAGPNTGELFF
>TRBJ1-5|.|TRBV18|.
TGTGCCAGCTCTGGAGACCAAAGCAATCAGCCCCAGCATTTT
CASSGDQSNQPQHF
>TRBJ1-2|once|TRBV2|TRBD1
TGTGCCAGCAGTGAAAGAGGACAGGGGGCGTCAGTAAACTATGGCTACACCTTC
CASSERGQGASVNYGYTF
>TRBJ2-7|.|TRBV15|.
TGTGCCACCAGCGCAGGGGACGGGCCCTACGAGCAGTACTTC
CATSAGDGPYEQYF
>TRBJ1-4|once|TRBV5-1|TRBD1
TGCGCCAGCGGTCCCGGGACAGGGGTAGGGGAAAAACTGTTTTTT
CASGPGTGVGEKLFF
>TRBJ2-1|.|TRBV7-9|.
TGTGCCAGCAGCCGAAGGGGGTGGGAGTCGGATGAGCAGTTCTTC
CASSRRGWESDEQFF
>TRBJ1-5|.|TRBV30|.
TGTGCCTGGAGCACGGGGGGTCAGCCCCAGCATTTT
CAWSTGGQPQHF
>TRBJ1-4|.|TRBV18|.
TGTGCCAGCTCACTACAACCGAACAGGGCTGAGAATGAAAAACTGTTTTTT
CASSLQPNRAENEKLFF
>TRBJ2-3|.|TRBV5-4|TRBD2
TGTGCCAGCAGCACTAGACTAGCGGGGGGAACAGATACGCAGTATTTT
CASSTRLAGGTDTQYF
>TRBJ2-5|.|TRBV5-1|.
TGCGCCAGCAGCTTTGACGGGGTCAGGGAGACCCAGTACTTC
CASSFDGVRETQYF
>TRBJ2-3|.|TRBV29-1|.
TGCAGCGTTGAATGGGCAGCCACAGATACGCAGTATTTT
CSVEWAATDTQYF
>TRBJ1-5|.|TRBV28|TRBD1
TGTGCCAGCAGGGGACAGGGGGCTCGGGGACATCAGCCCCAGCATTTT
CASRGQGARGHQPQHF
>TRBJ2-7|.|TRBV27|.
TGTGCCAGCAGTTTCCTAGGAGCAACCTACGAGCAGTACTTC
CASSFLGATYEQYF
>TRBJ2-5|.|TRBV7-2|TRBD2
TGTGCCAGCAGCATCAGGGCGGCTAGCGGGGGACAAGAGACCCAGTACTTC
CASSIRAASGGQETQYF
>TRBJ1-2|.|TRBV19|TRBD1
TGTGCCAGTAGTCCCGAGGGACAGGGGGCGCGGGGCTACACCTTC
CASSPEGQGARGYTF
>TRBJ2-2|.|TRBV27|.
TGTGCCAGCAGTTTACTAGGATCGAACACCGGGGAGCTGTTTTTT
CASSLLGSNTGELFF